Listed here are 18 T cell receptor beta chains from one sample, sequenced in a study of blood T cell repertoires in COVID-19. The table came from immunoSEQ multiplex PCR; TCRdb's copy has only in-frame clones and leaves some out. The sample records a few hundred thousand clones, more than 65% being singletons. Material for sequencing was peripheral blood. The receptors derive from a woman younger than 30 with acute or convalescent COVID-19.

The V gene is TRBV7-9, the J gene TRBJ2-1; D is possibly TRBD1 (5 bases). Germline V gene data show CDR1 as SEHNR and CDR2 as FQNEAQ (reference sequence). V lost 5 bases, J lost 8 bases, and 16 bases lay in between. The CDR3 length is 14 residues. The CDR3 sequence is CASSPTDQTHEQFF. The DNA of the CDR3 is TGTGCCAGCAGCCCGACAGACCAGACCCATGAGCAGTTCTTC.

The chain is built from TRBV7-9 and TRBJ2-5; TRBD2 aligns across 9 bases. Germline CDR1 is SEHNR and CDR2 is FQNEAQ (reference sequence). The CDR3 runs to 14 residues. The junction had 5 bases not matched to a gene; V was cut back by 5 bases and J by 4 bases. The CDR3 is CASSVSGGRETQYF. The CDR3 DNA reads TGTGCCAGCAGCGTTAGCGGGGGTAGAGAGACCCAGTACTTC.

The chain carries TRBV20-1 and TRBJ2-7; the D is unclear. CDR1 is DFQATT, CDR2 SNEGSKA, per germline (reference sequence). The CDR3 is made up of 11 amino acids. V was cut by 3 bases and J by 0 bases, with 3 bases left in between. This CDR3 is CSASRSYEQYF. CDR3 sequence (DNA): TGCAGTGCTAGTCGCTCCTACGAGCAGTACTTC.

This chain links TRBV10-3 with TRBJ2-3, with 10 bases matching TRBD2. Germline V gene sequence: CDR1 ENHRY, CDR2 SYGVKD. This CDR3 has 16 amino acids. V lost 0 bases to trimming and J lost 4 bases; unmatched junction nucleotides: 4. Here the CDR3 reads CAISESEAGGADTQYF. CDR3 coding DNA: TGTGCCATCAGTGAGTCGGAAGCGGGAGGGGCAGATACGCAGTATTTT.

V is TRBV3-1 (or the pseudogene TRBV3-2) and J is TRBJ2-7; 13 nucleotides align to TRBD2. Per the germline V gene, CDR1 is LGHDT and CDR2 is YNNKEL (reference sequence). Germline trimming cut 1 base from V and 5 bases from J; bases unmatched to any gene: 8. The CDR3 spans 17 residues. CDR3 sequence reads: CASSQATLAGGINEQYF. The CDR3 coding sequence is TGTGCCAGCAGCCAAGCAACACTAGCGGGAGGGATAAACGAGCAGTACTTC.

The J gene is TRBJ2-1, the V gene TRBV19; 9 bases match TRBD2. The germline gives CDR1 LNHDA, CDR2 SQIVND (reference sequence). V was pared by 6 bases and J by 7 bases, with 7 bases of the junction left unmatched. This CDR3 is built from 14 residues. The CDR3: CASSGAGLANEQFF. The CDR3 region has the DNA TGTGCCAGTAGCGGAGCCGGACTAGCGAATGAGCAGTTCTTC.

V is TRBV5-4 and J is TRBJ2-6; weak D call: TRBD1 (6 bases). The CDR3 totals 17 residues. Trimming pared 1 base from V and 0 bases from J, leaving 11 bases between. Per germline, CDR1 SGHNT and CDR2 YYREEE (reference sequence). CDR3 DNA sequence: TGTGCCAGCAGCTTGTATGGCAGGGGCTCTGGGGCCAACGTCCTGACTTTC. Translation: CASSLYGRGSGANVLTF.

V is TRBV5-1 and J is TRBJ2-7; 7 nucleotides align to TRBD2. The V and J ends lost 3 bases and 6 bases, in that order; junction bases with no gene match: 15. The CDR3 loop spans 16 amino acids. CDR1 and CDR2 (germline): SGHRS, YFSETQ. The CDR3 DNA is TGCGCCAGCAGCTCCGGATCCGGACTAGAATTTGGCGAGCAGTACTTC. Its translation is CASSSGSGLEFGEQYF.

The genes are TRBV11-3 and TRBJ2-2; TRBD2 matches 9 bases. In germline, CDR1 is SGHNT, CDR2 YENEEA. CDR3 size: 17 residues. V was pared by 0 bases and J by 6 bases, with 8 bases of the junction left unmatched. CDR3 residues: CASSLEFLGTSPGELFF. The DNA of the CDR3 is TGTGCCAGCAGCTTAGAATTCCTCGGGACTAGCCCCGGGGAGCTGTTTTTT. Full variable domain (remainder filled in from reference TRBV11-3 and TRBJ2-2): EAGVVQSPRYKIIEKKQPVAFWCNPISGHNTLYWYLQNLGQGPELLIRYENEEAVDDSQLPKDRFSAERLKGVDSTLKIQPAELGDSAVYLCASSLEFLGTSPGELFFGEGSRLTVL.

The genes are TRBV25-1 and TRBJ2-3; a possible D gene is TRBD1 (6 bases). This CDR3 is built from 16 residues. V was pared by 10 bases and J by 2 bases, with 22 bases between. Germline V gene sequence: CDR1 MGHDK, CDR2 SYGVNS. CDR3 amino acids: CATQPMGALHTDTQYF. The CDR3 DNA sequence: TGTGCCACACAACCCATGGGGGCCCTACACACAGATACGCAGTATTTT.

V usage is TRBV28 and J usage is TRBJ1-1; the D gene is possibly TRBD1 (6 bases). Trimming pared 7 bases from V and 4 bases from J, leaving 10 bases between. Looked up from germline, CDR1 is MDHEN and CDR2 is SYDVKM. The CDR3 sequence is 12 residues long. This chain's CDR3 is CASTRGGTEAFF. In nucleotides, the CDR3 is TGTGCCAGCACCCGAGGGGGCACTGAAGCTTTCTTT.

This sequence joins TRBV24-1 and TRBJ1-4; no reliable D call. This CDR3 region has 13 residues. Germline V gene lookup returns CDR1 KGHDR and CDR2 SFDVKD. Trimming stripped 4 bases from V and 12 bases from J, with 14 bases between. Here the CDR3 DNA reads TGTGCCACCAGTGAAGCGGGGTGGGAAGAACTGTTTTTT. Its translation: CATSEAGWEELFF.

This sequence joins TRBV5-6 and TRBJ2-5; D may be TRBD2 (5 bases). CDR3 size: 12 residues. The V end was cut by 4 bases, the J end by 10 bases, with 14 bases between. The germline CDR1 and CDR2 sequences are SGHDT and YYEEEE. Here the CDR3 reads CASSPLTGNQYF. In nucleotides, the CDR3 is TGTGCCAGCAGCCCGTTGACCGGGAACCAGTACTTC.

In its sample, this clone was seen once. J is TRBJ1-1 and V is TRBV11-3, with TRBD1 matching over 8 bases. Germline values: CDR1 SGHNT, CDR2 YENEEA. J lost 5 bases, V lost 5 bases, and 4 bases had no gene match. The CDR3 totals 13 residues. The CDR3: CASSLQGDTEAFF. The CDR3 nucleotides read TGTGCCAGCAGCCTACAGGGGGATACTGAAGCTTTCTTT.

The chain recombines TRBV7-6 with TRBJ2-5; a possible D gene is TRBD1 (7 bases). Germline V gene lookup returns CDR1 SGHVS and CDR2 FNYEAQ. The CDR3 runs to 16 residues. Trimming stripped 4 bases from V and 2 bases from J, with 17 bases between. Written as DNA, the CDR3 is TGTGCCAGCAGCTCGACCCGACAGGGAGGACAAGAGACCCAGTACTTC. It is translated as CASSSTRQGGQETQYF.

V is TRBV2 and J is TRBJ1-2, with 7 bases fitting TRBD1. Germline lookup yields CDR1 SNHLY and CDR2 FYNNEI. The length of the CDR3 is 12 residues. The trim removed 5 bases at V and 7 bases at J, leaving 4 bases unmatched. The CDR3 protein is CASSTGAGGYTF. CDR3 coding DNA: TGTGCCAGCAGTACAGGGGCAGGTGGCTACACCTTC.

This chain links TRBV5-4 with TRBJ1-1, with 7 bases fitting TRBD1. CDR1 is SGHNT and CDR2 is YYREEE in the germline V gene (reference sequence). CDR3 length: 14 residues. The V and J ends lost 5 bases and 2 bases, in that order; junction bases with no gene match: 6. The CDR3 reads CASRLGTVNTEAFF. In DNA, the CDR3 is TGTGCCAGCAGGCTCGGGACAGTAAACACTGAAGCTTTCTTT.

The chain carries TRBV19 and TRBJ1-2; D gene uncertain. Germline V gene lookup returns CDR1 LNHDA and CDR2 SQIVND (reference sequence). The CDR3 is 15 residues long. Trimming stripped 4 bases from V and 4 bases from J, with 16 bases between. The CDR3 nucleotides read TGTGCCAGTAGTACAGGAAGTGGATACAGCTATGGCTACACCTTC. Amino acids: CASSTGSGYSYGYTF.